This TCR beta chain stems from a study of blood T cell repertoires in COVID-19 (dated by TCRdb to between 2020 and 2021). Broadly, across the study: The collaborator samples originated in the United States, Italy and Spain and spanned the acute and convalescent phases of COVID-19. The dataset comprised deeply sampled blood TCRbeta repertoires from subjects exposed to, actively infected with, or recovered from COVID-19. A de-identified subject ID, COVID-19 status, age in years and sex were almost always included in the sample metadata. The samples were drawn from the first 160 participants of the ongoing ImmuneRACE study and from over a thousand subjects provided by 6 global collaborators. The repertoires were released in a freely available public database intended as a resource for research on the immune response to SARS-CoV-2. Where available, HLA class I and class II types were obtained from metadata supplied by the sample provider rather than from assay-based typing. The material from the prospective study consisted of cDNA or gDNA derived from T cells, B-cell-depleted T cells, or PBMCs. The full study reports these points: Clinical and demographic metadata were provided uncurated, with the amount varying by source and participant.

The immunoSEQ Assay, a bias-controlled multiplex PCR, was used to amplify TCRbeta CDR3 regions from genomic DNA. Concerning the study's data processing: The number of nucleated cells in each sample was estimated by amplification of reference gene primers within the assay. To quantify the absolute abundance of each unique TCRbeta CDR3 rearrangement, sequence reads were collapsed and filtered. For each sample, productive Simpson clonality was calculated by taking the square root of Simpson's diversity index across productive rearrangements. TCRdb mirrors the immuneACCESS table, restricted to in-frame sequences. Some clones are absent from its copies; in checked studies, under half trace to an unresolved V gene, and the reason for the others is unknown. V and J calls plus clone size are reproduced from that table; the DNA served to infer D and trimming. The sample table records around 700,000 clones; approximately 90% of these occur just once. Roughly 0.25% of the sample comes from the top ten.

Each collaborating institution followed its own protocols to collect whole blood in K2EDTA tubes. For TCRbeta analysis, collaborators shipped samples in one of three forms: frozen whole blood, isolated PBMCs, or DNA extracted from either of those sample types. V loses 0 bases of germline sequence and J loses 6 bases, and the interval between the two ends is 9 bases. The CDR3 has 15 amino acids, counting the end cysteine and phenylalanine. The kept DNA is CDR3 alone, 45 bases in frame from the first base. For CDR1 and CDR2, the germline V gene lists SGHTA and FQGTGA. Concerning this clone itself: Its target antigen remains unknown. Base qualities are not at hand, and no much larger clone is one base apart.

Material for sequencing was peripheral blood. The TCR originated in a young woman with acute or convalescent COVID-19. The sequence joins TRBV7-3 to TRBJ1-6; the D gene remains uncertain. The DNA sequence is TGTGCCAGCAGCTTAACGGCAGGCTCTAATTCACCCCTCCACTTT. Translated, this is CASSLTAGSNSPLHF.